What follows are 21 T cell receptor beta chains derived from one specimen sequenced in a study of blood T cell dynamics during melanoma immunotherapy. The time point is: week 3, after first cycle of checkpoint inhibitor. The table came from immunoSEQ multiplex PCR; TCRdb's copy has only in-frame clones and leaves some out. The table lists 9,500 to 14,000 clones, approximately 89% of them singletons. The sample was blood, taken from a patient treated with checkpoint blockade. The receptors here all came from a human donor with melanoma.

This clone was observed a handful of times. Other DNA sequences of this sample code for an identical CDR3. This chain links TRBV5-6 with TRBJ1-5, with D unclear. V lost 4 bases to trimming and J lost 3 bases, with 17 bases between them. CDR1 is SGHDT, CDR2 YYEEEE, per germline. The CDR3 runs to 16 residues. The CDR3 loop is CASSLGGLGSNQPQHF. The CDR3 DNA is TGTGCCAGCAGCCTTGGTGGATTGGGTTCCAATCAGCCCCAGCATTTT.

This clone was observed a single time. The CDR3 reads CSVEDRGQPQHF. For the CDR3, the DNA is TGCAGCGTTGAAGATCGAGGGCAGCCCCAGCATTTT. J is TRBJ1-5 and V is TRBV29-1; D call uncertain. The germline V gene encodes CDR1 SQVTM and CDR2 ANQGSEA. Deletions cut 0 bases from V and 7 bases from J, with 7 bases between. This CDR3 is 12 amino acids long.

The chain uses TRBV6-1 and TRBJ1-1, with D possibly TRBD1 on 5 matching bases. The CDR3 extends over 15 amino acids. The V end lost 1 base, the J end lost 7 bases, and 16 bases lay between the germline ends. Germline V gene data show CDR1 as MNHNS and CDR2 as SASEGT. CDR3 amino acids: CASSEGGWGLGEAFF. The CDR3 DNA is TGTGCCAGCAGTGAAGGTGGATGGGGGTTGGGTGAAGCTTTCTTT.

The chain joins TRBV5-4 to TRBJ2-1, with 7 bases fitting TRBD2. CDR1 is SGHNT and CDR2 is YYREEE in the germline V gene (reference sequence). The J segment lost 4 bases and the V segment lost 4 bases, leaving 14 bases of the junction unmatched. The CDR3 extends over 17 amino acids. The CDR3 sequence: CASSPFAGTTLYNEQFF. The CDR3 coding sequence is TGTGCCAGCAGCCCCTTTGCGGGGACTACCTTATACAATGAGCAGTTCTTC. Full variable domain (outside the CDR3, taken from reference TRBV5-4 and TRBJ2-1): ETGVTQSPTHLIKTRGQQVTLRCSSQSGHNTVSWYQQALGQGPQFIFQYYREEENGRGNFPPRFSGLQFPNYSSELNVNALELDDSALYLCASSPFAGTTLYNEQFFGPGTRLTVL.

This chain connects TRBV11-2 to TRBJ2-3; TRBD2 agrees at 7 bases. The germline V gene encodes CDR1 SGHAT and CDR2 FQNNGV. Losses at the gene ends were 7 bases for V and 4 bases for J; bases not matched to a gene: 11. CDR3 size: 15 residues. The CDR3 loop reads CASNGGGSRADTQYF. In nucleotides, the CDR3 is TGTGCCAGCAATGGCGGCGGGAGTAGGGCAGATACGCAGTATTTT. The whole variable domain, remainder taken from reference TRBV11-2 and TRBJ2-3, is EAGVAQSPRYKIIEKRQSVAFWCNPISGHATLYWYQQILGQGPKLLIQFQNNGVVDDSQLPKDRFSAERLKGVDSTLKIQPAKLEDSAVYLCASNGGGSRADTQYFGPGTRLTVL.

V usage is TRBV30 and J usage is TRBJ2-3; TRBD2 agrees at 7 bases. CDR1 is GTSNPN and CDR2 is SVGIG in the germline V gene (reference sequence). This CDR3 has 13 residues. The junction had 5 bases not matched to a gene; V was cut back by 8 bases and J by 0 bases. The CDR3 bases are TGTGCCCGGGGAGGGCCAAGCACAGATACGCAGTATTTT. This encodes CARGGPSTDTQYF.

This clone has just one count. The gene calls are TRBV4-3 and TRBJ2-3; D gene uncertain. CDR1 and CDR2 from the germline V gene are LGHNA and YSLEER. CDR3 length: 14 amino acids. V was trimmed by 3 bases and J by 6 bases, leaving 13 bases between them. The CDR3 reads CASSQSGVGDTQYF. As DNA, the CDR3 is TGCGCCAGCAGCCAGTCCGGTGTCGGGGATACGCAGTATTTT.

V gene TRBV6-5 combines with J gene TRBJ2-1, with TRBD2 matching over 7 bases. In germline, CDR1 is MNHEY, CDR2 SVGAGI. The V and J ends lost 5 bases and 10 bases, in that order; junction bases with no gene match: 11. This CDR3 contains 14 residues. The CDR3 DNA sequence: TGTGCCAGCAGTAAGAGACTAGCATCCCTCGAGCAGTTCTTC. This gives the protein CASSKRLASLEQFF.

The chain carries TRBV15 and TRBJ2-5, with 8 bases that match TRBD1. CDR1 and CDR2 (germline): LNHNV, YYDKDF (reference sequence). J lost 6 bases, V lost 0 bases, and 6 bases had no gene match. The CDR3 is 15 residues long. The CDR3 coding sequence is TGTGCCACCAGCAGAGATCGGACAGGGTGGAAGACCCAGTACTTC. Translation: CATSRDRTGWKTQYF. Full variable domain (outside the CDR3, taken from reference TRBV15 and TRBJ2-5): DAMVIQNPRYQVTQFGKPVTLSCSQTLNHNVMYWYQQKSSQAPKLLFHYYDKDFNNEADTPDNFQSRRPNTSFCFLDIRSPGLGDTAMYLCATSRDRTGWKTQYFGPGTRLLVL.

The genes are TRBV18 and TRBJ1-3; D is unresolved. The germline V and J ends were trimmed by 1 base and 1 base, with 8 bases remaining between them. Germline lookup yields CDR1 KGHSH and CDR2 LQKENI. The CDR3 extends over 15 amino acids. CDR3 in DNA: TGTGCCAGCTCACCACGGAGCAATTCTGGAAACACCATATATTTT. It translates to CASSPRSNSGNTIYF.

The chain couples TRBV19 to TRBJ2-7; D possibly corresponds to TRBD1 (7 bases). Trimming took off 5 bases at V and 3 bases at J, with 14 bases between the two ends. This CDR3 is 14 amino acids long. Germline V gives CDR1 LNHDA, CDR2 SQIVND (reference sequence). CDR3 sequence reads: CASSGGGWDYEQYF. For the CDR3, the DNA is TGTGCCAGTAGTGGAGGGGGCTGGGACTACGAGCAGTACTTC.

CDR3: CASRGLAGEGDTQYF. CDR3 bases: TGTGCCAGCAGGGGACTAGCGGGAGAGGGGGATACGCAGTATTTT. The chain couples TRBV6-6 to TRBJ2-3; TRBD2 matches 14 bases. Germline-derived CDR1 and CDR2 are MNHNY and SVGAGI (reference sequence). Trimming took 6 bases from V and 6 from J; bases not matched to a gene: 5. The CDR3 has 15 residues.

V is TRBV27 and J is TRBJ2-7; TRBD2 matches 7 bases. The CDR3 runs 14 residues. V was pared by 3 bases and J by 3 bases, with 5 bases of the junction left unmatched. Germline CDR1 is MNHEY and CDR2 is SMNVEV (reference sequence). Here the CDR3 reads CASSLGLAVYEQYF. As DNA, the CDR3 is TGTGCCAGCAGTTTGGGGCTAGCGGTCTACGAGCAGTACTTC.

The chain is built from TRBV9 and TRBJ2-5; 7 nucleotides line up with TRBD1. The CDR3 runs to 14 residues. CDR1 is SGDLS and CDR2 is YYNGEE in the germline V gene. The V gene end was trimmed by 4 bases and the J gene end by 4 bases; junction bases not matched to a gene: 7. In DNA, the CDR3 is TGTGCCAGCAGCCCTGGGACAGTCCGAGAGACCCAGTACTTC. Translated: CASSPGTVRETQYF.

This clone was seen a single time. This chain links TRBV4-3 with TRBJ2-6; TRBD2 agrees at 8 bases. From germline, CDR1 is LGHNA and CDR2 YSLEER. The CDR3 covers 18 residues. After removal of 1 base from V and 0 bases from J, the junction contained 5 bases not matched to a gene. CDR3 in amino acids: CASSQGVAGFSGANVLTF. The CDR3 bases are TGCGCCAGCAGCCAAGGGGTAGCGGGATTCTCTGGGGCCAACGTCCTGACTTTC.

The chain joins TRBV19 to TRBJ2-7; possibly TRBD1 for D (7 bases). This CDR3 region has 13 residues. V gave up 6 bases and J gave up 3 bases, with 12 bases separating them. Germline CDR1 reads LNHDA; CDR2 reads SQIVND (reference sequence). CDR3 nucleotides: TGTGCCAGTAGGGAGGGGGCGGGCTACGAGCAGTACTTC. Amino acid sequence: CASREGAGYEQYF.

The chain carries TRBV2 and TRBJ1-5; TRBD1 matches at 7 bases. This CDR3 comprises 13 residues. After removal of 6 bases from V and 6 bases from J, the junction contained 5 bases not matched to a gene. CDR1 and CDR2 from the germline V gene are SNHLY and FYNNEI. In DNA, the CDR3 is TGTGCCAGCAGCCCAGGGGGGGTTCAGCCCCAGCATTTT. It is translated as CASSPGGVQPQHF. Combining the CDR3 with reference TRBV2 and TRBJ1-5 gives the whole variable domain EPEVTQTPSHQVTQMGQEVILRCVPISNHLYFYWYRQILGQKVEFLVSFYNNEISEKSEIFDDQFSVERPDGSNFTLKIRSTKLEDSAMYFCASSPGGVQPQHFGDGTRLSIL.

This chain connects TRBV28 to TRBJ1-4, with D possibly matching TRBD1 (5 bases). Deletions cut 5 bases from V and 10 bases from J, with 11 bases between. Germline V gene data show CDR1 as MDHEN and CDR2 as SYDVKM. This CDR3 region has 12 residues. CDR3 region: CASSPAGGKLFF. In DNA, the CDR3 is TGTGCCAGCAGTCCAGCCGGGGGAAAACTGTTTTTT.

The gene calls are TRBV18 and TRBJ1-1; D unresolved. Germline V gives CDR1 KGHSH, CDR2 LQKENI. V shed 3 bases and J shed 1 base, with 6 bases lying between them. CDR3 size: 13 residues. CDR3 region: CASSPGPNTEAFF. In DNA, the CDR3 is TGTGCCAGCTCACCCGGACCGAACACTGAAGCTTTCTTT.

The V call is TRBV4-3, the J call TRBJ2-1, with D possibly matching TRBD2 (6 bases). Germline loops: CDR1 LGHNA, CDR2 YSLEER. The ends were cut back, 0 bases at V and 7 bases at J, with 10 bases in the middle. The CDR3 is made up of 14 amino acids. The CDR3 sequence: CASSQDPAGNEQFF. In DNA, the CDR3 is TGCGCCAGCAGCCAAGATCCGGCGGGGAATGAGCAGTTCTTC.

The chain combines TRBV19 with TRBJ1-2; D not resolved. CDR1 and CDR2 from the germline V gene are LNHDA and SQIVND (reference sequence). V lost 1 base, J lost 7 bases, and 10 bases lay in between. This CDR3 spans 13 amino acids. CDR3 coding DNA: TGTGCCAGTAGTATAGTGGCGACGGGTGGCTACACCTTC. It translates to CASSIVATGGYTF.